The 26 T cell receptor beta chains below all came from one sample that was sequenced in a study of cytomegalovirus exposure and HLA in healthy donors. PCR was performed using 60 Vbeta and 13 Jbeta primers. This table comes from immunoSEQ multiplex PCR, and its TCRdb copy is limited to in-frame clones, with some not included. The table has over 95,000 clones, 82% seen once; the top ten hold roughly 2.5%. What was sequenced was PBMCs. The receptors were sampled from a woman between 18 and 29 years old in good health and CMV-seronegative.

The V call is TRBV6-5, the J call TRBJ2-6; D might be TRBD1 (6 bases). The CDR3 totals 15 residues. V was cut by 6 bases and J by 4 bases, with 13 bases left in between. Germline V CDR1 and CDR2: MNHEY, SVGAGI. The CDR3 reads CASSKQGSGANVLTF. The CDR3 DNA reads TGTGCCAGCAGCAAACAGGGAAGCGGGGCCAACGTCCTGACTTTC.

This clone has a handful of counts. The chain is built from TRBV10-3 and TRBJ1-1; D possibly corresponds to TRBD1 (6 bases). Germline V gene sequence: CDR1 ENHRY, CDR2 SYGVKD. This CDR3 has 13 amino acids. The V gene lost 4 bases and the J gene lost 6 bases, with 12 bases spanning the gap. The CDR3 nucleotides are TGTGCCATCAGTGGACTTGGGACATCTGAAGCTTTCTTT. This sequence encodes CAISGLGTSEAFF.

J is TRBJ1-2 and V is TRBV10-2; D may be TRBD1 (5 bases). Deletions cut 2 bases from V and 4 bases from J, with 11 bases between. CDR3 length equals 14 residues. Germline V gene sequence: CDR1 WSHSY, CDR2 SAAADI. The CDR3 nucleotides read TGCGCCAGCAGTGAGAGACAGATTCCCTATGGCTACACCTTC. Its translation is CASSERQIPYGYTF.

This clone came up a few times. V usage is TRBV6-6 and J usage is TRBJ2-1; the D gene is possibly TRBD2 (6 bases). In germline, CDR1 is MNHNY, CDR2 SVGAGI (reference sequence). V gave up 5 bases and J gave up 6 bases, with 17 bases separating them. This CDR3 region has 15 residues. DNA for the CDR3: TGTGCCAGCAGTATTCGGGACTCCGCATTCAATGAGCAGTTCTTC. It is translated as CASSIRDSAFNEQFF.

The rearrangement uses TRBV6-4 and TRBJ2-3; 9 bases are shared with TRBD2. Germline values: CDR1 MRHNA, CDR2 SNTAGT. V shed 3 bases and J 1 base; nucleotides not matched to a gene: 2. The CDR3 totals 15 residues. CDR3 sequence reads: CASSEVAGGTDTQYF. The CDR3 DNA reads as TGTGCCAGCAGTGAAGTAGCGGGAGGCACAGATACGCAGTATTTT.

CDR3 residues: CASSYLPPDRGAFF. Written as DNA, the CDR3 is TGTGCCAGCAGTTACCTACCCCCGGACAGGGGAGCTTTCTTT. The genes are TRBV6-5 and TRBJ1-1; TRBD1 matches at 9 bases. This CDR3 comprises 14 residues. Germline assignment: CDR1 MNHEY and CDR2 SVGAGI. V gave up 2 bases and J gave up 10 bases; unmatched junction bases: 8.

The chain links TRBV29-1 to TRBJ2-5; 7 bases fit TRBD1. CDR3 length: 13 residues. V gave up 6 bases and J gave up 5 bases; unmatched junction bases: 9. CDR1 is SQVTM and CDR2 is ANQGSEA in the germline V gene. Here the CDR3 DNA reads TGCAGCGTCGTTGAAGGGGGCCAGGAGACCCAGTACTTC. It translates to CSVVEGGQETQYF. Variable domain in full (rest from reference TRBV29-1 and TRBJ2-5): SAVISQKPSRDICQRGTSLTIQCQVDSQVTMMFWYRQQPGQSLTLIATANQGSEATYESGFVIDKFPISRPNLTFSTLTVSNMSPEDSSIYLCSVVEGGQETQYFGPGTRLLVL.

There are a few counts of this clone. J is TRBJ2-1 and V is TRBV28, with TRBD2 matching over 11 bases. The CDR3 has 14 amino acids. With 3 bases clipped from V and 8 bases from J, the junction kept 3 bases outside the gene matches. CDR1 is MDHEN, CDR2 SYDVKM, per germline. CDR3 DNA: TGTGCCAGCAGTTTGGGACTAGCGGTTGATGAGCAGTTCTTC. This codes for CASSLGLAVDEQFF.

The sample holds a few counts of this clone. The chain carries TRBV7-9 and TRBJ1-1; TRBD1 is a possible D gene (5 bases). Germline V lookup: CDR1 SEHNR, CDR2 FQNEAQ (reference sequence). The CDR3 is 12 amino acids. V lost 6 bases, J lost 8 bases, and 13 bases lay in between. The CDR3 nucleotides are TGTGCCAGCAGTCCTAGGGGTGAAGAAGCTTTCTTT. This gives the protein CASSPRGEEAFF. The complete variable domain, with remaining parts taken from reference TRBV7-9 and TRBJ1-1, reads DTGVSQNPRHKITKRGQNVTFRCDPISEHNRLYWYRQTLGQGPEFLTYFQNEAQLEKSRLLSDRFSAERPKGSFSTLEIQRTEQGDSAMYLCASSPRGEEAFFGQGTRLTVV.

This sequence joins TRBV18 and TRBJ2-7; 9 bases align to TRBD1. After removal of 4 bases from V and 2 bases from J, the junction contained 6 bases not matched to a gene. Germline lookup yields CDR1 KGHSH and CDR2 LQKENI. The CDR3 totals 15 residues. The CDR3 sequence: CASSRGQGNTYEQYF. The CDR3 DNA follows: TGTGCCAGCTCACGCGGACAGGGGAATACCTACGAGCAGTACTTC.

V usage is TRBV15 and J usage is TRBJ2-5; D is possibly TRBD1 (6 bases). The germline V gene has CDR1 LNHNV and CDR2 YYDKDF (reference sequence). Trimming shortened V by 11 bases and J by 5 bases, and 18 bases separated the two germline ends. The CDR3 loop spans 13 amino acids. This CDR3 is CASGEAVPETQYF. The CDR3 DNA follows: TGTGCCTCAGGGGAAGCGGTCCCGGAGACCCAGTACTTC. The variable domain in full, completed from reference TRBV15 and TRBJ2-5, reads DAMVIQNPRYQVTQFGKPVTLSCSQTLNHNVMYWYQQKSSQAPKLLFHYYDKDFNNEADTPDNFQSRRPNTSFCFLDIRSPGLGDTAMYLCASGEAVPETQYFGPGTRLLVL.

This clone appeared once. The rearrangement links TRBV5-4 to TRBJ2-7, with 15 bases aligning to TRBD2. CDR1 and CDR2 (germline): SGHNT, YYREEE (reference sequence). There are 17 residues in the CDR3. V shed 2 bases and J 6 bases; nucleotides not matched to a gene: 9. CDR3 region: CASSFGLAGGLSGEQYV. In nucleotides, the CDR3 is TGTGCCAGCAGCTTTGGACTAGCGGGGGGGCTCTCCGGCGAGCAGTACGTC.

The chain carries TRBV5-1 and TRBJ1-3; 9 bases align to TRBD1. The CDR3 has 15 residues. The V segment lost 0 bases and the J segment 11 bases; nucleotides outside the gene matches: 9. From germline, CDR1 is SGHRS and CDR2 YFSETQ. The CDR3 DNA follows: TGCGCCAGCAGCTTGGGGGACAGGGCCTCCGGCGCCATATATTTT. Translated, it gives CASSLGDRASGAIYF.

The CDR3 sequence: CASSQNNEQFF. The CDR3 region has the DNA TGTGCCAGCAGCCAAAACAATGAGCAGTTCTTC. The chain combines TRBV5-6 with TRBJ2-1, with D hard to call. This CDR3 region has 11 residues. Trimming removed 4 bases at V and 5 bases at J, with 4 bases between. CDR1 is SGHDT and CDR2 is YYEEEE in the germline V gene.

This chain connects TRBV4-3 to TRBJ2-1, with 12 bases that match TRBD2. The germline V gene encodes CDR1 LGHNA and CDR2 YSLEER. V lost 5 bases, J lost 0 bases, and 8 bases stayed unmatched. The CDR3 is 18 amino acids. The CDR3 DNA reads as TGCGCCAGCAGCAACCGACTAGCGGGGGTTAGCTCCTACAATGAGCAGTTCTTC. Residues: CASSNRLAGVSSYNEQFF.

This clone was found a few times. This chain joins TRBV4-3 and TRBJ2-1; D call uncertain. The germline V and J ends were trimmed by 4 bases and 6 bases, with 10 bases remaining between them. The CDR3 contains 13 residues. Per the germline V gene, CDR1 is LGHNA and CDR2 is YSLEER. The CDR3 here is CASSPPGSNEQFF. CDR3 coding DNA: TGCGCCAGCAGCCCCCCAGGATCCAATGAGCAGTTCTTC.

The table lists this clone with a count of one. The chain joins TRBV6-5 to TRBJ2-7; unclear D gene. This CDR3 spans 13 amino acids. The V end was cut by 0 bases, the J end by 5 bases, with 8 bases between. Per germline, CDR1 MNHEY and CDR2 SVGAGI. CDR3: CASSYSAFDEQYF. In DNA, the CDR3 is TGTGCCAGCAGTTACTCAGCTTTCGACGAGCAGTACTTC.

The gene calls are TRBV2 and TRBJ2-5; D is possibly TRBD1 (5 bases). Trimming pared 0 bases from V and 2 bases from J, leaving 13 bases between. The CDR3 contains 16 residues. Germline CDR1 is SNHLY and CDR2 is FYNNEI. CDR3 DNA sequence: TGTGCCAGCAGTGAAGCGGTGTGGGGCCCACAAGAGACCCAGTACTTC. Protein sequence: CASSEAVWGPQETQYF.

CDR3 sequence: CASSPVRTGELFF. CDR3 nucleotides: TGTGCCAGCAGTCCCGTCCGGACCGGGGAGCTGTTTTTT. This sequence joins TRBV6-5 and TRBJ2-2; D is unresolved. Germline CDR1 MNHEY, CDR2 SVGAGI. V lost 5 bases and J lost 5, with 9 bases in between. This CDR3 region has 13 residues.

The chain carries TRBV7-2 and TRBJ1-1; tentative D call: TRBD1 (5 bases). Germline lookup yields CDR1 SGHTA and CDR2 FQGNSA. Trimming removed 7 bases from V and 5 bases from J, with 14 bases in between. The length of the CDR3 is 13 residues. In DNA, the CDR3 is TGTGCCAGCACCCTTCTCGGGGGAACTGAAGCTTTCTTT. It specifies CASTLLGGTEAFF.

Turning to this clone: An end of the junction does not agree with germline; a read error may underlie this. The V gene is TRBV5-6, the J gene TRBJ1-1; TRBD1 agrees at 11 bases. Germline loops: CDR1 SGHDT, CDR2 YYEEEE. There are 16 residues in the CDR3. The chain's CDR3 is CASSRGQGEVNTEDFF. The CDR3 bases are TGTGCCAGCAGCCGGGGACAGGGGGAAGTGAACACTGAAGATTTCTTT.

This chain joins TRBV5-1 and TRBJ1-2; 11 nucleotides line up with TRBD1. Germline assignment: CDR1 SGHRS and CDR2 YFSETQ. The CDR3 has 15 residues. The junction had 6 bases not matched to a gene; V was cut back by 4 bases and J by 4 bases. The CDR3 coding sequence is TGCGCCAGCAGCACAGGGACAGGGGGGGCCTATGGCTACACCTTC. Its protein is CASSTGTGGAYGYTF.

This chain joins TRBV27 and TRBJ1-4, with TRBD1 identical over 8 bases. This CDR3 is built from 15 residues. The V gene end was trimmed by 7 bases and the J gene end by 8 bases; junction bases not matched to a gene: 12. Germline CDR1 MNHEY, CDR2 SMNVEV (reference sequence). CDR3 nucleotide sequence: TGTGCCAGCACCCCAAGAGGGACAGGAAGAGAAAAACTGTTTTTT. Residues: CASTPRGTGREKLFF.

The chain recombines TRBV4-2 with TRBJ1-2; D is possibly TRBD1 (6 bases). CDR1 and CDR2 from the germline V gene are LGHNA and YNFKEQ. V gave up 5 bases and J gave up 7 bases, with 20 bases separating them. The CDR3 contains 15 residues. The CDR3 reads CASSIQGWDISGYTF. CDR3 DNA sequence: TGTGCCAGCAGCATACAGGGATGGGATATTTCTGGCTACACCTTC.

This chain connects TRBV5-4 to TRBJ2-3, with D possibly TRBD2 on 6 matching bases. From germline, CDR1 is SGHNT and CDR2 YYREEE (reference sequence). V was trimmed by 0 bases and J by 2 bases, leaving 10 bases between them. This CDR3 has 15 residues. The CDR3, as DNA: TGTGCCAGCAGCTTGGTTGGGGACTCCACAGATACGCAGTATTTT. Protein sequence: CASSLVGDSTDTQYF.

CDR3 amino acids: CASKGQLNTEAFF. CDR3 nucleotides: TGTGCCAGTAAGGGACAACTGAACACTGAAGCTTTCTTT. V and J are TRBV19 and TRBJ1-1, with D possibly TRBD1 on 6 matching bases. CDR1 is LNHDA, CDR2 SQIVND, per germline (reference sequence). The CDR3 covers 13 residues. V dropped 7 bases and J dropped 0 bases, with 9 bases sitting between them.